Sequencing of this T cell receptor (beta chain) was carried out in a study of Graves' ophthalmopathy and Graves' hyperthyroidism. Study background: Ahead of any treatment, peripheral blood was obtained at the initial diagnosis.

V lost 5 bases and J lost 4, with 18 bases in between. From germline, CDR1 is MNHNS and CDR2 SASEGT. The CDR3 has 16 amino acids. RNA transcripts yielded amplified TCR beta CDR3 regions. The workflow started with a first-round RT-PCR run with HTBI primers and then moved on to a second-round multiplex PCR. TCRdb called the multiplex PCR reads again in MiXCR, with one record for every CDR3 protein. The sample has 20,000 to 30,000 distinct CDR3 sequences, about 44% seen once. The receptor's source is an adult woman with stable Graves' hyperthyroidism. The J gene is TRBJ1-5, the V gene TRBV6-1, with a tentative D call TRBD1 (6 bases). Sequencing used peripheral blood. CDR3 coding DNA: TGTGCCAGCAGTCAAAGACAGGATGGGGATAATCAGCCCCAGCATTTT. Its translation: CASSQRQDGDNQPQHF.